This T cell receptor (beta chain) derives from a study of shared clonotypes between healthy human individuals. Division of CD4+ cells produced a CD45RA+ naive subset and a CD45RA-negative memory subset. Study outcomes and limitations: Sorted-subset sequencing was shown by rarefaction to be incomplete despite large depth.

Genomic DNA of every subset was divided equally among multiple immunoSEQ plates. How the authors handled the data: ImmunoSEQ only sent back junction sequences with no quality scores, so filtering was done differently. The method was immunoSEQ multiplex PCR; TCRdb's version includes in-frame clones alone and lacks a portion of them. Clonal size and the V and J genes are those of that table, whereas D and trimming came from the DNA. The profile covers millions of clones, with over 90% appearing a single time and approximately 0.4% taken by the ten largest. This CDR3 region has 13 residues. Germline-derived CDR1 and CDR2 are GTSNPN and SVGIG (reference sequence). The ends were cut back, 1 base at V and 6 bases at J, with 10 bases in the middle. This clone was seen a handful of times. The antigen remains undetermined.

The rearrangement joins TRBV30 to TRBJ1-5; D call uncertain. The source is a man in his late teens or twenties in good health. Some clones in this sample may be carry-over from other donors' samples. The specimen sequenced was naive CD4+ T cells from PBMCs. Subset indicated: CD45RA+ positively selected. The CDR3 sequence is CAWSERARQPQHF. The CDR3 DNA reads as TGTGCCTGGAGTGAGAGGGCACGTCAGCCCCAGCATTTT. The full variable domain, its missing parts supplied by reference TRBV30 and TRBJ1-5, is SQTIHQWPATLVQPVGSPLSLECTVEGTSNPNLYWYRQAAGRGLQLLFYSVGIGQISSEVPQNLSASRPQDRQFILSSKKLLLSDSGFYLCAWSERARQPQHFGDGTRLSIL.